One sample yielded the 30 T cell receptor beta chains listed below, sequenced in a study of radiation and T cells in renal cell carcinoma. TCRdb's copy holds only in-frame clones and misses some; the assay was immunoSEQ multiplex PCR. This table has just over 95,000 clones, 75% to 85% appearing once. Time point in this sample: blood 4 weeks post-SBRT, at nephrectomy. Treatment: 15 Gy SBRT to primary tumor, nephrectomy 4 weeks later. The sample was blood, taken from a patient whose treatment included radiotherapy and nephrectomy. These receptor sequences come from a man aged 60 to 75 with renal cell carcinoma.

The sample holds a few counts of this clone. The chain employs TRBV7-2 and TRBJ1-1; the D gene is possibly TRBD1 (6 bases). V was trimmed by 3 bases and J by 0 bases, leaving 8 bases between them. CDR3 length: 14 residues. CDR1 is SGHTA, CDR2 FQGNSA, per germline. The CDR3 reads CASSFPGVNTEAFF. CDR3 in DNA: TGTGCCAGCAGCTTTCCAGGGGTGAACACTGAAGCTTTCTTT.

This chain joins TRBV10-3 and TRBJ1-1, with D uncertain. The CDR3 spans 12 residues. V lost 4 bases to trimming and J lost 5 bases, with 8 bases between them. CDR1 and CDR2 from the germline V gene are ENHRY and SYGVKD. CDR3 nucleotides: TGTGCCATCAGTGCTCGAGGGACTGAAGCTTTCTTT. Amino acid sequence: CAISARGTEAFF.

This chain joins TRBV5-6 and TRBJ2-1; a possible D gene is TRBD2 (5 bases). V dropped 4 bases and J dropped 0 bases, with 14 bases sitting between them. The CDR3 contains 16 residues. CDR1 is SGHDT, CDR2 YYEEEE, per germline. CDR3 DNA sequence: TGTGCCAGCAGCCTTACTAGTTGGGGCTCCTACAATGAGCAGTTCTTC. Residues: CASSLTSWGSYNEQFF.

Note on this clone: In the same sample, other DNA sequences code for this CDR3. CDR3 region: CASSIEGTGEYEQYF. In DNA, the CDR3 is TGTGCCAGTAGTATCGAGGGGACAGGGGAGTACGAGCAGTACTTC. The V call is TRBV19, the J call TRBJ2-7; 10 nucleotides align to TRBD1. V trimming: 3 bases; J trimming: 4 bases; junction bases outside the gene matches: 6. The CDR3 sequence is 15 residues long. Germline values: CDR1 LNHDA, CDR2 SQIVND (reference sequence).

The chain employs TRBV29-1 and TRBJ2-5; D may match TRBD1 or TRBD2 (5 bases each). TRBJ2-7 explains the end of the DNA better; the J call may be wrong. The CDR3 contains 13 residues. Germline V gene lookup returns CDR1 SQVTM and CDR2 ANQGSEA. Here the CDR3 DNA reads TGCAGCGCAACCCGGGACCCGGCCTACGAGCAGTACTTC. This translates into CSATRDPAYEQYF.

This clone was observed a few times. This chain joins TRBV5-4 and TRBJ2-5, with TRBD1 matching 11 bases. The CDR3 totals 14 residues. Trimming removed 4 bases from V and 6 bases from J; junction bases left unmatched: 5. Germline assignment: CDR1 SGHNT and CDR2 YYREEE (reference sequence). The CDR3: CASSLGTGGKTQYF. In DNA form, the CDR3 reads TGTGCCAGCAGCCTAGGGACAGGGGGAAAGACCCAGTACTTC. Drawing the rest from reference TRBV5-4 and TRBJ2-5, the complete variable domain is ETGVTQSPTHLIKTRGQQVTLRCSSQSGHNTVSWYQQALGQGPQFIFQYYREEENGRGNFPPRFSGLQFPNYSSELNVNALELDDSALYLCASSLGTGGKTQYFGPGTRLLVL.

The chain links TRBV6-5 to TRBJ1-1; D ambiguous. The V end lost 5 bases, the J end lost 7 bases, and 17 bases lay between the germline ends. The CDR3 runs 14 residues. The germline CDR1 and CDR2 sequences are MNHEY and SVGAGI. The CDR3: CASSAGSTFFEAFF. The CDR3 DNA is TGTGCCAGCAGTGCGGGGAGTACATTTTTTGAAGCTTTCTTT.

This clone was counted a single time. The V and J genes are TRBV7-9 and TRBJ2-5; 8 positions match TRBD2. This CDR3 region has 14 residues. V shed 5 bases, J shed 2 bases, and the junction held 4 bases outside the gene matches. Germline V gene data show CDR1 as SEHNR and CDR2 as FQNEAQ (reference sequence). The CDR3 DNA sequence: TGTGCCAGCAGCGTACCGGGGGGGCAAGAGACCCAGTACTTC. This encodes CASSVPGGQETQYF.

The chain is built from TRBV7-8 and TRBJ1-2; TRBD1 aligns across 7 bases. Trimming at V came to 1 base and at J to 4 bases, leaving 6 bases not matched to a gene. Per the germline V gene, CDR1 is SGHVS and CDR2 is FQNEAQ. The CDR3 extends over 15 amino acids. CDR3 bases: TGTGCCAGCAGCTTAGAAGGGGGCGCCTCCTATGGCTACACCTTC. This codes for CASSLEGGASYGYTF.

The CDR3 DNA is TGTGCCAGCAGTTACTCGTACGGGGGGAGCTACGAGCAGTACTTC. The encoded protein is CASSYSYGGSYEQYF. The chain combines TRBV6-5 with TRBJ2-7; 7 bases are shared with TRBD2. Germline-derived CDR1 and CDR2 are MNHEY and SVGAGI. This CDR3 contains 15 residues. With 0 bases clipped from V and 3 bases from J, the junction kept 5 bases outside the gene matches.

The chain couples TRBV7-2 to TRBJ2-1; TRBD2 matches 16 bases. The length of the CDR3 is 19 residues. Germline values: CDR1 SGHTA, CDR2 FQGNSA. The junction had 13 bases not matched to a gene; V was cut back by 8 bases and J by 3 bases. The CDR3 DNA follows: TGTGCCAGCTCACGCCCGGGACTAGCGGGAGGGGGTCTCTACAATGAGCAGTTCTTC. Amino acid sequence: CASSRPGLAGGGLYNEQFF.

DNA for the CDR3: TGTGCCAGCAGCCAACTAAGGGAGACCCAGTACTTC. The encoded protein is CASSQLRETQYF. The chain recombines TRBV14 with TRBJ2-5, with D unresolved. The length of the CDR3 is 12 residues. V lost 2 bases to trimming and J lost 5 bases, with 6 bases between them. Germline V gives CDR1 SGHDN, CDR2 FVKESK.

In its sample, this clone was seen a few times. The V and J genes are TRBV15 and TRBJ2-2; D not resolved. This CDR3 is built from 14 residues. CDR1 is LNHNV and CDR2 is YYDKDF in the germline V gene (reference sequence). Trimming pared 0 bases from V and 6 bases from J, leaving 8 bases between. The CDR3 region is CATSRDRQPGELFF. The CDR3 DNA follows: TGTGCCACCAGCAGAGATCGACAACCCGGGGAGCTGTTTTTT.

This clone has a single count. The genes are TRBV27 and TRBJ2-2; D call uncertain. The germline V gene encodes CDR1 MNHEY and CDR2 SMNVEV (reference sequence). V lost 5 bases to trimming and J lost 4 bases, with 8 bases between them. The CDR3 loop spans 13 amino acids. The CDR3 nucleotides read TGTGCCAGCAGTCCATCCGGCACCGGGGAGCTGTTTTTT. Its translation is CASSPSGTGELFF.

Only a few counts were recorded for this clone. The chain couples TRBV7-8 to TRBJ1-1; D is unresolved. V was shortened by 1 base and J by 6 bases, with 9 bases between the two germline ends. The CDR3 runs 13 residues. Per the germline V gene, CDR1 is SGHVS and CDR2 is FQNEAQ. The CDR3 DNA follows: TGTGCCAGCAGCTTAGTCCCCGAGGCTGAAGCTTTCTTT. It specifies CASSLVPEAEAFF.

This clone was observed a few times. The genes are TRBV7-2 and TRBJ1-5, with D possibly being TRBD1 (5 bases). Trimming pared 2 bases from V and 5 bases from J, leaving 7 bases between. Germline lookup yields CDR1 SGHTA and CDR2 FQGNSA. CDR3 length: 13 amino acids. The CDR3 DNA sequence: TGTGCCAGCAGCTTACAGGGACATCAGCCCCAGCATTTT. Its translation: CASSLQGHQPQHF.

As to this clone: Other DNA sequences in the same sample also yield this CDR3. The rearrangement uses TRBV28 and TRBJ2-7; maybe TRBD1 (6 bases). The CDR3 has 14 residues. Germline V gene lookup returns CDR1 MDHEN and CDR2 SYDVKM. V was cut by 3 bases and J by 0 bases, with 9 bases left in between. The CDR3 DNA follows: TGTGCCAGCAGTTTCGGGACACTCTCCTACGAGCAGTACTTC. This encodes CASSFGTLSYEQYF.

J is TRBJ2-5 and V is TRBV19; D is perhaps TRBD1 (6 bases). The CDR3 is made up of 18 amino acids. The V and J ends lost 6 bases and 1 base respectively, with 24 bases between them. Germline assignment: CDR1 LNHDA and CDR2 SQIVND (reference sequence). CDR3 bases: TGTGCCAGTAGCGTTCCTGGGGGCATGGCGGTCGCCCAAGAGACCCAGTACTTC. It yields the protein CASSVPGGMAVAQETQYF.

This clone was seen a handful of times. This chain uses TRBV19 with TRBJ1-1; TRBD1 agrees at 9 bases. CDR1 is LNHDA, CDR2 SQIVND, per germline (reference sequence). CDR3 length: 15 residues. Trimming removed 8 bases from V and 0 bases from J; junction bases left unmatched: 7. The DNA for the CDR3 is TGTGCCAGTGTTACAGGGGGCCCTATGAACACTGAAGCTTTCTTT. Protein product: CASVTGGPMNTEAFF.

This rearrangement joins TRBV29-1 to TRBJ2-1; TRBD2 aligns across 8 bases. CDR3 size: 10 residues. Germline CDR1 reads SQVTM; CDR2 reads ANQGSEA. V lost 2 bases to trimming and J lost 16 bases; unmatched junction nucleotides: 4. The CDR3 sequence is CSVEPGRGFF. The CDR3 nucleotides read TGCAGCGTTGAACCCGGGAGGGGATTCTTC.

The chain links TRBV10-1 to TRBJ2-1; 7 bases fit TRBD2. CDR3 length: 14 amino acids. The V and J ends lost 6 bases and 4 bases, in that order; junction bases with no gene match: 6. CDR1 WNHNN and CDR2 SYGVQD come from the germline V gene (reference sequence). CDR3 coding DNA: TGCGCCAGCAGCTCGGGAGGAATATACAATGAGCAGTTCTTC. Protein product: CASSSGGIYNEQFF.

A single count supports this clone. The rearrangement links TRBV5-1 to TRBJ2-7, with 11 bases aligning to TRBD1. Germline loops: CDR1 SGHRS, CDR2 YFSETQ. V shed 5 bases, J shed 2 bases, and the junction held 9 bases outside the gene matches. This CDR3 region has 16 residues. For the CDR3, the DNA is TGCGCCAGCAGTGAAGTCCCGGGACAGGGGGCCTACGAGCAGTACTTC. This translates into CASSEVPGQGAYEQYF.

The CDR3 bases are TGTGCCTGGAACGACAGGGATCAGCCCCAGCATTTT. This codes for CAWNDRDQPQHF. The genes are TRBV30 and TRBJ1-5, with 7 bases aligning to TRBD1. After removal of 4 bases from V and 5 bases from J, the junction contained 2 bases not matched to a gene. This CDR3 region has 12 residues. Germline V gene lookup returns CDR1 GTSNPN and CDR2 SVGIG (reference sequence). Full variable domain (outside the CDR3, taken from reference TRBV30 and TRBJ1-5): SQTIHQWPATLVQPVGSPLSLECTVEGTSNPNLYWYRQAAGRGLQLLFYSVGIGQISSEVPQNLSASRPQDRQFILSSKKLLLSDSGFYLCAWNDRDQPQHFGDGTRLSIL.

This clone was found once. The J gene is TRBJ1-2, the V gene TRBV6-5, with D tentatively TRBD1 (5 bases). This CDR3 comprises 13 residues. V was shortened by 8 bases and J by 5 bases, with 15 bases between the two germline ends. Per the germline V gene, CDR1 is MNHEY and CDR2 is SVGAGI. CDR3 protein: CASGVRGSYGYTF. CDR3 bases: TGTGCCAGCGGAGTGAGGGGAAGTTATGGCTACACCTTC.

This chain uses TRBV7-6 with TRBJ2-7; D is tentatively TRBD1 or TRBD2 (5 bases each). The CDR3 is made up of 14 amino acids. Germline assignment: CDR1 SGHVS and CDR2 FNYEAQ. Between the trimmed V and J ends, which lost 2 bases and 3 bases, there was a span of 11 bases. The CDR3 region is CASSLRGVGYEQYF. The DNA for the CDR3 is TGTGCCAGCAGCTTACGAGGGGTAGGCTACGAGCAGTACTTC.

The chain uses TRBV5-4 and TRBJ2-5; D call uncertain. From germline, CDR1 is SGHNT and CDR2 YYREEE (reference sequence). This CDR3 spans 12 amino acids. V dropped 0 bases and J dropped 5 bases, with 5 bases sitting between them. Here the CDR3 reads CASSLVMETQYF. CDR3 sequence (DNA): TGTGCCAGCAGCTTGGTGATGGAGACCCAGTACTTC. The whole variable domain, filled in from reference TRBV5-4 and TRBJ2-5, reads ETGVTQSPTHLIKTRGQQVTLRCSSQSGHNTVSWYQQALGQGPQFIFQYYREEENGRGNFPPRFSGLQFPNYSSELNVNALELDDSALYLCASSLVMETQYFGPGTRLLVL.

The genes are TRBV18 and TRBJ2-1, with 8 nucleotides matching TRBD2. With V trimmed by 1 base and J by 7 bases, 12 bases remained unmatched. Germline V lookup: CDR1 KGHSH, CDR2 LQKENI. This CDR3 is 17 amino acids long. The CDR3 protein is CASSPREVGRAGNEQFF. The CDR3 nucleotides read TGTGCCAGCTCACCACGGGAGGTCGGGAGGGCCGGGAATGAGCAGTTCTTC.

The CDR3 nucleotides are TGTGCCAGCAGCTTAGTGACTAGAGGCACAGATACGCAGTATTTT. Protein sequence: CASSLVTRGTDTQYF. The rearrangement uses TRBV7-8 and TRBJ2-3, with a weak D call TRBD2 (6 bases). Germline loops: CDR1 SGHVS, CDR2 FQNEAQ. Trimming took 1 base from V and 1 from J, leaving 9 bases between them. The CDR3 length is 15 residues.

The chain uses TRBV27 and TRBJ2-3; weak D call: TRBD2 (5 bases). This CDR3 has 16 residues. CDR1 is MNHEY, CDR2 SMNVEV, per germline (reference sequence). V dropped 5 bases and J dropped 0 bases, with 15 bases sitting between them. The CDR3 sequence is CASSPPRRISTDTQYF. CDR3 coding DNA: TGTGCCAGCAGTCCCCCTAGGAGGATTAGCACAGATACGCAGTATTTT.

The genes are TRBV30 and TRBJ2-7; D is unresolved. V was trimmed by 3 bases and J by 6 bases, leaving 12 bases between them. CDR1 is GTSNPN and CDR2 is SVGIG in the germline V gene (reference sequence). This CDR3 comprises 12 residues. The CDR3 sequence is CAWRVQTGEQYF. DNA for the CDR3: TGTGCCTGGAGAGTACAGACGGGCGAGCAGTACTTC.